A single sample is the source of the 19 T cell receptor beta chains below, sequenced in a study of PD-1 blockade in classical Hodgkin lymphoma. Time point denoted: cycle 4 day 1 (C4D1), after less than 7 weeks of nivolumab. Following autologous stem cell transplantation, relapse occurred in every patient, and exposure to brentuximab vedotin varied. Produced via immunoSEQ multiplex PCR; TCRdb's table is partial and in-frame only. The data hold over 80,000 clones, with 78% observed a single time. The sequencing used peripheral blood mononuclear cells (PBMCs), collected before the fourth cycle of nivolumab. The origin of the receptors is a human donor with classical Hodgkin lymphoma.

This clone was found once. The rearrangement uses TRBV27 and TRBJ2-7; possibly TRBD2 for D (5 bases). The CDR3 loop spans 14 amino acids. Trimming shortened V by 2 bases and J by 3 bases, and 11 bases separated the two germline ends. Germline-derived CDR1 and CDR2 are MNHEY and SMNVEV (reference sequence). The CDR3 loop is CASSLNGRNYEQYF. CDR3 coding DNA: TGTGCCAGCAGTTTAAATGGGAGAAACTACGAGCAGTACTTC.

This sequence joins TRBV6-5 and TRBJ2-5; 7 bases match TRBD1. This CDR3 comprises 15 residues. Trimming took 9 bases from V and 5 from J; bases not matched to a gene: 15. The germline gives CDR1 MNHEY, CDR2 SVGAGI. CDR3 region: CASHSVGGAGETQYF. The DNA for the CDR3 is TGTGCCAGTCATAGTGTAGGGGGCGCCGGGGAGACCCAGTACTTC.

This chain links TRBV19 with TRBJ2-7, with D possibly being TRBD1 or TRBD2 (5 bases each). The CDR3 consists of 15 residues. Trimming stripped 1 base from V and 5 bases from J, with 15 bases between. Per the germline V gene, CDR1 is LNHDA and CDR2 is SQIVND (reference sequence). CDR3 DNA sequence: TGTGCCAGTAGTATAGTTGGGACCCTAGTCCACGAGCAGTACTTC. It translates to CASSIVGTLVHEQYF.

The genes are TRBV20-1 and TRBJ2-5; D gene unclear. CDR1 DFQATT and CDR2 SNEGSKA come from the germline V gene (reference sequence). There are 11 residues in the CDR3. Between the trimmed V and J ends, which lost 3 bases and 0 bases, there was a span of 2 bases. DNA of the CDR3: TGCAGTGCTAGGCACCAAGAGACCCAGTACTTC. Translated: CSARHQETQYF.

The chain has TRBV19 and TRBJ2-1; 8 positions agree with TRBD2. Unmatched junction bases numbered 7, after V lost 9 bases and J lost 0 bases. From germline, CDR1 is LNHDA and CDR2 SQIVND (reference sequence). The CDR3 is 15 residues long. The CDR3 loop reads CASTIAGSSYNEQFF. CDR3 sequence (DNA): TGTGCCAGCACAATAGCGGGAAGCTCCTACAATGAGCAGTTCTTC.

The chain combines TRBV5-1 with TRBJ2-1; a possible D gene is TRBD1 (6 bases). Trimming took 4 bases from V and 4 from J, leaving 12 bases between them. The germline V gene has CDR1 SGHRS and CDR2 YFSETQ. CDR3 size: 14 residues. The CDR3, as DNA: TGCGCCAGCAGCGCCGGACAGAATTACAATGAGCAGTTCTTC. This sequence encodes CASSAGQNYNEQFF.

The gene calls are TRBV18 and TRBJ2-3; the D gene could be TRBD1 or TRBD2 (9 bases each). V was shortened by 4 bases and J by 2 bases, with 28 bases between the two germline ends. The CDR3 is 20 amino acids. Germline CDR1 reads KGHSH; CDR2 reads LQKENI. The CDR3 DNA reads TGTGCCAGCTCACAACCGGGACAGGGAAGTAGCGGGAGAACCACAGATACGCAGTATTTT. Amino acid sequence: CASSQPGQGSSGRTTDTQYF.

This rearrangement joins TRBV2 to TRBJ1-5; D unresolved. V lost 8 bases and J 5 bases, leaving 16 bases between the germline ends. CDR1 is SNHLY, CDR2 FYNNEI, per germline. The CDR3 runs to 14 residues. Here the CDR3 reads CASGLRVRDQPQHF. CDR3 DNA: TGTGCCAGCGGCCTTAGGGTAAGGGATCAGCCCCAGCATTTT.

The rearrangement joins TRBV6-5 to TRBJ1-3, with D tentatively TRBD1 (6 bases). Per germline, CDR1 MNHEY and CDR2 SVGAGI. Trimming cost V 7 bases and J 4 bases, with 14 bases left between them. This CDR3 is built from 14 residues. CDR3 DNA: TGTGCCAGCAAGCGAGGGGGGCTCGGAAACACCATATATTTT. Encoded protein: CASKRGGLGNTIYF.

The chain has TRBV7-2 and TRBJ2-5; 11 nucleotides line up with TRBD1. The CDR3 consists of 16 residues. CDR1 and CDR2 from the germline V gene are SGHTA and FQGNSA. The V and J ends lost 0 bases and 5 bases, in that order; junction bases with no gene match: 5. CDR3 DNA: TGTGCCAGCAGCTTAGCGGGGGACAGGGGGGGCGAGACCCAGTACTTC. This sequence encodes CASSLAGDRGGETQYF. Full variable domain (missing parts from reference TRBV7-2 and TRBJ2-5): GAGVSQSPSNKVTEKGKDVELRCDPISGHTALYWYRQSLGQGLEFLIYFQGNSAPDKSGLPSDRFSAERTGGSVSTLTIQRTQQEDSAVYLCASSLAGDRGGETQYFGPGTRLLVL.

This chain joins TRBV5-4 and TRBJ1-1; D is unresolved. This CDR3 region has 14 residues. Germline CDR1 and CDR2: SGHNT and YYREEE (reference sequence). V was cut by 2 bases and J by 0 bases, with 8 bases left in between. The DNA for the CDR3 is TGTGCCAGCAGCTTCCGGACGGTGAACACTGAAGCTTTCTTT. Amino acid sequence: CASSFRTVNTEAFF.

This clone was seen once. The J gene is TRBJ2-1, the V gene TRBV19; D is uncertain. V lost 1 base and J lost 5, with 15 bases in between. From germline, CDR1 is LNHDA and CDR2 SQIVND (reference sequence). This CDR3 region has 16 residues. The CDR3 loop reads CASSIAPYPRDNEQFF. The DNA for the CDR3 is TGTGCCAGTAGTATAGCCCCATACCCAAGGGACAATGAGCAGTTCTTC.

The chain couples TRBV5-8 to TRBJ2-3; D not resolved. Germline loops: CDR1 SGHTS, CDR2 YDEGEE. The length of the CDR3 is 14 residues. V gave up 0 bases and J gave up 5 bases, with 10 bases separating them. CDR3 nucleotides: TGTGCCAGCAGCTTGGATCAGGCAGGAGATACGCAGTATTTT. This sequence encodes CASSLDQAGDTQYF.

This chain connects TRBV9 to TRBJ2-3, with D perhaps TRBD1 (5 bases). Per the germline V gene, CDR1 is SGDLS and CDR2 is YYNGEE. V was pared by 4 bases and J by 4 bases, with 7 bases between. This CDR3 region has 12 residues. The CDR3 reads CASSPGSDTQYF. The DNA for the CDR3 is TGTGCCAGCAGCCCAGGGTCAGATACGCAGTATTTT.

This chain links TRBV10-3 with TRBJ2-7; TRBD1 agrees at 10 bases. After removal of 6 bases from V and 7 bases from J, the junction contained 9 bases not matched to a gene. This CDR3 has 14 residues. The germline V gene has CDR1 ENHRY and CDR2 SYGVKD. CDR3 in amino acids: CAIRPGQGIGEQYF. The CDR3 DNA is TGTGCCATCAGGCCGGGACAGGGGATTGGTGAGCAGTACTTC.

This rearrangement joins TRBV10-3 to TRBJ2-7; 7 positions agree with TRBD1. CDR1 ENHRY and CDR2 SYGVKD come from the germline V gene. This CDR3 spans 14 amino acids. The V gene end was trimmed by 3 bases and the J gene end by 8 bases; junction bases not matched to a gene: 10. CDR3 in DNA: TGTGCCATCAGTGATGGGACAGTCTCGGGTAAGCAGTACTTC. This translates into CAISDGTVSGKQYF.

V is TRBV6-5 and J is TRBJ2-7; TRBD1 agrees at 8 bases. CDR1 and CDR2 (germline): MNHEY, SVGAGI. The V segment lost 6 bases and the J segment 2 bases; nucleotides outside the gene matches: 6. The CDR3 runs 14 residues. The CDR3, as DNA: TGTGCCAGCAGACCACGGACAGGGACCTACGAGCAGTACTTC. It yields the protein CASRPRTGTYEQYF.

Only one count was recorded for this clone. The chain links TRBV5-6 to TRBJ1-2, with D tentatively TRBD1 (5 bases). The CDR3 extends over 15 amino acids. The V and J ends lost 4 bases and 4 bases respectively, with 17 bases between them. Per the germline V gene, CDR1 is SGHDT and CDR2 is YYEEEE. The chain's CDR3 is CASSQPGRNSYGYTF. The CDR3, as DNA: TGTGCCAGCAGCCAACCGGGACGGAATTCCTATGGCTACACCTTC.

This clone appeared a single time. The chain combines TRBV6-4 with TRBJ2-5, with a possible D match to TRBD2 (7 bases). V was cut by 11 bases and J by 5 bases, with 12 bases left in between. Germline CDR1 and CDR2: MRHNA and SNTAGT. This CDR3 is 11 amino acids long. CDR3 sequence reads: CAWGGPETQYF. The CDR3 bases are TGTGCCTGGGGGGGGCCGGAGACCCAGTACTTC.